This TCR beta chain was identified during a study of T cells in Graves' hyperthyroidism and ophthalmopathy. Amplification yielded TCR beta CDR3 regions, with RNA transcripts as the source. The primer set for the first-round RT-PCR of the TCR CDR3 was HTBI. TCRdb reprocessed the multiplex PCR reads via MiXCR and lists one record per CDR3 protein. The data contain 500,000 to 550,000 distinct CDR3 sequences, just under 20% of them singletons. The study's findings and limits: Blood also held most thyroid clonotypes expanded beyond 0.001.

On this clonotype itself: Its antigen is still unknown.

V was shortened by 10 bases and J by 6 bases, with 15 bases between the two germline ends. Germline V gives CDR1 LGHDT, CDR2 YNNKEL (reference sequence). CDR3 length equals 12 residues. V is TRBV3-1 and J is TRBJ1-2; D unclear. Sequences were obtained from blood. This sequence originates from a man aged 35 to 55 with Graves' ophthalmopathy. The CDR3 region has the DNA TGTGCCATTCAGAGTTGGGGTAATGGCTACACCTTC. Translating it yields CAIQSWGNGYTF.